This T cell receptor beta chain appears in the sequencing data of a study of blood T cell repertoires in COVID-19. Study summary: Specimens from acute and convalescent COVID-19 originated in the United States, Italy and Spain. PBMCs, B-cell-depleted T cells, or T cells provided the cDNA or gDNA that made up the material.

In the source study's methods: By means of reference gene primer amplification, nucleated cell counts were estimated. Produced via immunoSEQ multiplex PCR; TCRdb's table is partial and in-frame only. The V and J calls and clone size were taken over from that table, and D and trimming were inferred from the DNA. The top ten clones hold over 8.5% of a sample with tens of thousands of clones, around 90% of them seen once. The sequenced material came from peripheral blood. The clonotype comes from an older man with acute or convalescent COVID-19.

The CDR3 nucleotides read TGTGCCAGCAGTTTCCAGCGGGAGCGGTACGAGCAGTACTTC. Translated: CASSFQRERYEQYF. The chain recombines TRBV27 with TRBJ2-7; 8 bases fit TRBD2. CDR3 length equals 14 residues. Germline trimming cut 3 bases from V and 4 bases from J; bases unmatched to any gene: 5. The germline CDR1 and CDR2 sequences are MNHEY and SMNVEV (reference sequence).